The clone carrying this T cell receptor beta chain was counted many times. These data come from a study of human T cells and chemical hapten exposure. Study at large: There were weekly diphenylcyclopropenone doses to the scalp for patients throughout the roughly 23-week study.

As to time point: patch test 2, 6 weeks after DPC sensitization. Treatment in this sample: therapeutic diphenylcyclopropenone sensitization with weekly scalp DPC. TCRdb re-analysed the RACE reads in MiXCR, keeping a single row per CDR3 protein. This table holds roughly 30,000 distinct CDR3 sequences, over 8.5% found once. This clonotype was obtained from a man aged 30 to 39 with alopecia areata. Some clones in this sample may be carry-over from other donors' samples. The specimen was whole blood, collected in connection with sensitization to the hapten diphenylcyclopropenone (DPC).

CDR3 DNA sequence: TGTGCCAGTTCCCGGGACAGGGAGGACTACACCTTC. This encodes CASSRDREDYTF. The chain uses TRBV19 and TRBJ1-2, with TRBD1 matching over 9 bases. The CDR3 has 12 amino acids. J lost 10 bases, V lost 8 bases, and 8 bases had no gene match. Germline CDR1 and CDR2: LNHDA and SQIVND (reference sequence).